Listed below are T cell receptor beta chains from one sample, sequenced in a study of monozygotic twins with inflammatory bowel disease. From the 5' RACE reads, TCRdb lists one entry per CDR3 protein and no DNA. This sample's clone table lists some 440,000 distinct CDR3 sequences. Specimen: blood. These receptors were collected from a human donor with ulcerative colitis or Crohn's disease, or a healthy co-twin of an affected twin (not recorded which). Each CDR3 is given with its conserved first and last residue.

CSVQYYRDNTEAFF	TRBV29-1	TRBJ1-1
CSARDDGAAVQPQHF	TRBV20-1	TRBJ1-5
CSVGGTGGDTQYF	TRBV29-1	TRBJ2-3
CASSEGQVKFF	TRBV25-1	TRBJ2-1
CASGPGENGNQPQHF	TRBV11-2	TRBJ1-5
CSVGTGGNTGELFF	TRBV29-1	TRBJ2-2
CASSPQGGTNEKLFF	TRBV6-1	TRBJ1-4
CASFDPLRALEQYF	TRBV6-1	TRBJ2-7
CASSPRGHNEQFF	TRBV11-3	TRBJ2-1
CASSLILTPSQFF	TRBV7-9	TRBJ2-1
CASSQDRTTHSPLHF	TRBV3-1	TRBJ1-6
CASSLSVGLAGGPQETQYF	TRBV27	TRBJ2-5
CASSRGQASSYNEQFF	TRBV6-1	TRBJ2-1
CASQQGGGPDTEAFF	TRBV5-1	TRBJ1-1
CASSLAGNRGATGELFF	TRBV12-3/TRBV12-4	TRBJ2-2
CSAVVGDTQYF	TRBV20-1	TRBJ2-3
CASLAGGDSEAFF	TRBV19	TRBJ1-1
CASSYQGTSGRGLDTGELFF	TRBV6-2/TRBV6-3	TRBJ2-2
CSARQTTGGYTF	TRBV20-1	TRBJ1-2
CSVVRDVGSKNMQYF	TRBV29-1	TRBJ2-4
CASSFSLGPQHF	TRBV12-3/TRBV12-4	TRBJ1-5
CASNPGPAGTEQFF	TRBV19	TRBJ2-1
CSVESAHHTSYNEQFF	TRBV29-1	TRBJ2-1
CASSLGARQGAPGELFF	TRBV7-2	TRBJ2-2
CASTREENSPLHF	TRBV2	TRBJ1-6
CASSLYVPGGEQFF	TRBV5-5	TRBJ2-1
CASSRQKNTEAFF	TRBV14	TRBJ1-1
CASILGQGYTF	TRBV28	TRBJ1-2
CSAKRGVSNQPQHF	TRBV20-1	TRBJ1-5